This TCR beta chain came from a study of regulatory T cells in long-lasting Graves disease. The table lists this clonotype with many counts. Documented time point: newly diagnosed GD, antithyroid drugs for less than 3 months. The TCR library used RNA extracted from PBMCs. Sequencing libraries for TCR beta were prepared with iRepertoire HTBI primers and Arm-PCR of CDR3 regions. Methods used by the authors: Across samples, around 60 TRBV and more than 13 TRBJ segments were found. TCRdb redid the calling of the multiplex PCR reads with MiXCR, one entry per CDR3 protein. The authors' filters were not applied to this entry. The data hold about half a million distinct CDR3 sequences, with about 12% observed a single time. The CDR3 is 15 residues long. Trimming stripped 5 bases from V and 5 bases from J, with 15 bases between. CDR1 is MDHEN and CDR2 is SYDVKM in the germline V gene. These same data were also listed under a study on T cells in Graves' hyperthyroidism and ophthalmopathy. That source reports: Using the HTBI primer set, a first-round RT-PCR was run on the TCR CDR3.

Here the sequenced sample was peripheral blood mononuclear cells (PBMCs), taken at new diagnosis, from a patient treated with antithyroid drugs. The V and J genes are TRBV28 and TRBJ1-4; D uncertain. The clonotype was recovered from a woman aged 25 to 39 with Graves disease. The CDR3 DNA follows: TGTGCCAGCAGTCCCCCGCGGCGGCCGAATGAAAAACTGTTTTTT. Translating it yields CASSPPRRPNEKLFF.